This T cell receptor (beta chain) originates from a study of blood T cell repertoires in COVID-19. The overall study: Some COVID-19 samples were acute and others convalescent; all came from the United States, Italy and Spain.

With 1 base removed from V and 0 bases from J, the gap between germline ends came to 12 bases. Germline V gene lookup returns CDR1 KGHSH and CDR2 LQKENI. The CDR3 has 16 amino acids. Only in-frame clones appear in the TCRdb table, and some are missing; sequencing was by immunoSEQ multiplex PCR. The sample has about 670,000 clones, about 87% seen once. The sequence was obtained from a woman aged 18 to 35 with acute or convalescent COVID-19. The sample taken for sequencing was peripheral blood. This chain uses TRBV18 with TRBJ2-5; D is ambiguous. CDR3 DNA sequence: TGTGCCAGCTCACCACTCTCCGCTAGGTACCAAGAGACCCAGTACTTC. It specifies CASSPLSARYQETQYF.